The 13 T cell receptor beta chains in this list originate from one sample, sequenced in a study of cytomegalovirus exposure and HLA in healthy donors. 13 Jbeta primers and 60 Vbeta primers were used for the PCR. Sequencing was performed with immunoSEQ multiplex PCR; in TCRdb, only in-frame clones are kept and a portion is missing. This table holds over 200,000 clones. Source material: PBMCs. Every receptor here comes from a woman aged 30 to 39 in good health and CMV-seropositive.

The chain is built from TRBV18 and TRBJ2-5; the match to TRBD2 covers 8 bases. Germline assignment: CDR1 KGHSH and CDR2 LQKENI. The trim removed 6 bases at V and 2 bases at J, leaving 8 bases unmatched. There are 15 residues in the CDR3. The CDR3 loop reads CASSSLAGPQETQYF. The CDR3 DNA is TGTGCCAGCTCTTCCCTAGCGGGTCCACAAGAGACCCAGTACTTC.

The V call is TRBV9, the J call TRBJ2-5; tentatively, D is TRBD1 (5 bases). Per the germline V gene, CDR1 is SGDLS and CDR2 is YYNGEE. The V gene lost 4 bases and the J gene lost 0 bases, with 7 bases spanning the gap. CDR3 length: 13 residues. CDR3 bases: TGTGCCAGCAGCTCGACAGACCAAGAGACCCAGTACTTC. Protein sequence: CASSSTDQETQYF. The complete variable domain, with remaining parts taken from reference TRBV9 and TRBJ2-5, reads DSGVTQTPKHLITATGQRVTLRCSPRSGDLSVYWYQQSLDQGLQFLIQYYNGEERAKGNILERFSAQQFPDLHSELNLSSLELGDSALYFCASSSTDQETQYFGPGTRLLVL.

J is TRBJ2-1 and V is TRBV4-3; 7 positions match TRBD2. The CDR3 runs to 16 residues. Germline loops: CDR1 LGHNA, CDR2 YSLEER. V shed 2 bases, J shed 5 bases, and the junction held 9 bases outside the gene matches. The CDR3 loop is CASSQWVGGIDNEQFF. The CDR3 nucleotides read TGCGCCAGCAGCCAATGGGTGGGAGGGATCGACAATGAGCAGTTCTTC.

This chain connects TRBV7-2 to TRBJ2-7; 11 positions agree with TRBD2. Per germline, CDR1 SGHTA and CDR2 FQGNSA. J was trimmed by 2 bases and V by 5 bases; bases with no gene match: 8. The CDR3 runs 16 residues. CDR3 residues: CASSPYPGLAAYEQYF. The CDR3 DNA reads as TGTGCCAGCAGCCCCTATCCGGGACTAGCGGCCTACGAGCAGTACTTC.

V is TRBV6-1 and J is TRBJ2-5; TRBD2 aligns across 12 bases. Per the germline V gene, CDR1 is MNHNS and CDR2 is SASEGT. V gave up 2 bases and J gave up 5 bases; unmatched junction bases: 3. The CDR3 has 15 residues. CDR3 coding DNA: TGTGCCAGCAGTGAACTAGCGGGGGGGCTGGAGACCCAGTACTTC. This codes for CASSELAGGLETQYF.

The chain combines TRBV4-1 with TRBJ2-3, with 9 nucleotides matching TRBD2. The CDR3 contains 17 residues. Germline trimming cut 0 bases from V and 4 bases from J; bases unmatched to any gene: 8. CDR1 and CDR2 (germline): MGHRA, YSYEKL. The CDR3 nucleotides are TGCGCCAGCAGCCAAGAGGGAGCGGGGGGCCCCTCAGATACGCAGTATTTT. This encodes CASSQEGAGGPSDTQYF.

This chain connects TRBV7-8 to TRBJ1-1; D remains unclear. This CDR3 is built from 17 residues. The germline V gene encodes CDR1 SGHVS and CDR2 FQNEAQ. V lost 2 bases, J lost 3 bases, and 19 bases lay in between. CDR3 sequence: CASSLSGVRIMDTEAFF. For the CDR3, the DNA is TGTGCCAGCAGCTTAAGTGGTGTGAGGATCATGGACACTGAAGCTTTCTTT.

Notes on this clone: The junction differs from germline at one of its ends, possibly a read error. This chain connects TRBV4-1 to TRBJ1-1, with a possible D match to TRBD1 (5 bases). CDR1 and CDR2 from the germline V gene are MGHRA and YSYEKL. The CDR3 loop spans 14 amino acids. The CDR3 here is CASSEEGLYTEAFF. The CDR3 DNA sequence: TGCGCCAGCAGCGAAGAGGGGCTTTACACTGAAGCTTTCTTT.

The V and J genes are TRBV18 and TRBJ2-4; possibly TRBD1 for D (6 bases). V gave up 2 bases and J gave up 2 bases, with 13 bases separating them. CDR1 is KGHSH, CDR2 LQKENI, per germline. CDR3 size: 16 residues. CDR3 sequence reads: CASSPDSTGPKNIQYF. Here the CDR3 DNA reads TGTGCCAGCTCACCAGACTCTACAGGGCCCAAAAACATTCAGTACTTC.

V and J are TRBV19 and TRBJ2-7; 7 nucleotides line up with TRBD2. The CDR3 contains 15 residues. The junction had 7 bases not matched to a gene; V was cut back by 5 bases and J by 0 bases. Germline assignment: CDR1 LNHDA and CDR2 SQIVND (reference sequence). In DNA form, the CDR3 reads TGTGCCAGTAGTCGCCGCCGGGACTACTCCTACGAGCAGTACTTC. This sequence encodes CASSRRRDYSYEQYF.

The rearrangement uses TRBV19 and TRBJ1-2, with TRBD1 identical over 7 bases. The CDR3 is 12 amino acids. Looked up from germline, CDR1 is LNHDA and CDR2 is SQIVND (reference sequence). The ends lost 10 bases at V and 5 bases at J; junction bases unmatched: 7. The CDR3 DNA reads as TGTGCCATTAAGGGACAGCAATATGGCTACACCTTC. This encodes CAIKGQQYGYTF.

The chain employs TRBV19 and TRBJ2-2, with 8 bases fitting TRBD2. The CDR3 is 14 amino acids. Germline V lookup: CDR1 LNHDA, CDR2 SQIVND (reference sequence). Unmatched junction bases numbered 5, after V lost 5 bases and J lost 6 bases. As DNA, the CDR3 is TGTGCCAGTAGTTTGCCGGGGGGGGCCGGGGAGCTGTTTTTT. Translation gives CASSLPGGAGELFF.

The chain links TRBV28 to TRBJ1-1; D remains unclear. The germline V and J ends were trimmed by 6 bases and 0 bases, with 2 bases remaining between them. The CDR3 is made up of 11 amino acids. CDR1 is MDHEN and CDR2 is SYDVKM in the germline V gene. CDR3 loop: CASSVNTEAFF. The CDR3 DNA reads as TGTGCCAGCAGCGTGAACACTGAAGCTTTCTTT.